This entry features one T cell receptor (beta chain) sequence. The data are from a study of CD4 T cells in relation to SARS-CoV-2 and coronaviruses. CD4+ T cells from unexposed donors were obtained before the COVID-19 pandemic (2011-2018). Method: immunoSEQ multiplex PCR; TCRdb's copy keeps in-frame clones and lacks some. This sample carries approximately 59,000 clones, around 87% of them seen once, and the ten largest clones take 1.5% to 2%. Input material: memory CD4+ T cells from PBMCs. This receptor was taken from a human donor in good health.

The DNA of the CDR3 is TGCGCCAGCAGCCAGGGTCGACAGGCCCTGAACACTGAAGCTTTCTTT. Translating gives CASSQGRQALNTEAFF. The rearrangement uses TRBV4-3 and TRBJ1-1, with D possibly matching TRBD1 (6 bases). Trimming removed 3 bases from V and 0 bases from J, with 14 bases in between. The V gene's germline CDR1 is LGHNA and CDR2 YSLEER. The CDR3 runs 16 residues.